The 19 T cell receptor beta chains below all came from one sample that was sequenced in a study of T cells after somatic rescue of genetic block. Generated by immunoSEQ multiplex PCR, the TCRdb table keeps only in-frame clones and is missing some. Among 80,000 to 90,000 clones, 85% to 90% were seen once, and the ten largest hold roughly 1.7%. The sequenced material came from peripheral blood mononuclear cells (PBMCs). The receptors were gathered from a woman in her late teens or twenties.

This chain connects TRBV5-1 to TRBJ2-7, with D maybe TRBD2 (6 bases). The CDR3 has 12 amino acids. The germline V and J ends were trimmed by 7 bases and 8 bases, with 16 bases remaining between them. Germline loops: CDR1 SGHRS, CDR2 YFSETQ. The CDR3 DNA reads as TGCGCCAGCCGCGGGGACGGGATCAAGCAGTACTTC. It codes for CASRGDGIKQYF.

This rearrangement joins TRBV6-6 to TRBJ1-1; perhaps TRBD1 as D (5 bases). Per the germline V gene, CDR1 is MNHNY and CDR2 is SVGAGI (reference sequence). V shed 4 bases and J shed 11 bases, with 11 bases lying between them. CDR3 length: 11 amino acids. Here the CDR3 DNA reads TGTGCCAGCAGTTGGGGCGACAGTGCTTTCTTT. This encodes CASSWGDSAFF.

This chain uses TRBV13 with TRBJ2-7; TRBD1 is a possible D gene (6 bases). V was pared by 2 bases and J by 0 bases, with 8 bases between. There are 14 residues in the CDR3. Germline CDR1 PRHDT, CDR2 FYEKMQ (reference sequence). CDR3 in DNA: TGTGCCAGCAGCTTAAGACAGGCCTCCTACGAGCAGTACTTC. Amino acid sequence: CASSLRQASYEQYF.

The chain uses TRBV5-4 and TRBJ2-3; D is unresolved. Per the germline V gene, CDR1 is SGHNT and CDR2 is YYREEE (reference sequence). V was pared by 0 bases and J by 0 bases, with 2 bases between. The CDR3 sequence is 13 residues long. CDR3 loop: CASSLASTDTQYF. The CDR3 nucleotides are TGTGCCAGCAGCTTGGCTAGCACAGATACGCAGTATTTT.

This sequence joins TRBV19 and TRBJ2-2; no definite D call. CDR3 length: 13 residues. Trimming left V 3 bases short and J 6 bases short, with 8 bases between. Germline loops: CDR1 LNHDA, CDR2 SQIVND (reference sequence). The CDR3 bases are TGTGCCAGTAGTATTGGGAAGGCCGGGGAGCTGTTTTTT. It is translated as CASSIGKAGELFF.

The rearrangement uses TRBV5-1 and TRBJ1-1; weak D call: TRBD1 (5 bases). The CDR3 runs 15 residues. The V end lost 0 bases, the J end lost 4 bases, and 13 bases lay between the germline ends. Germline CDR1 reads SGHRS; CDR2 reads YFSETQ. In nucleotides, the CDR3 is TGCGCCAGCAGCTTGGGCGCAGGGATTACCACTGAAGCTTTCTTT. This codes for CASSLGAGITTEAFF.

The chain has TRBV4-2 and TRBJ2-7, with 8 positions matching TRBD2. Germline CDR1 is LGHNA and CDR2 is YNFKEQ. The CDR3 contains 17 residues. V shed 1 base, J shed 0 bases, and the junction held 8 bases outside the gene matches. The CDR3 nucleotides are TGTGCCAGCAGCCAAGGACCACTAGCGGAAGGCTCCTACGAGCAGTACTTC. It yields the protein CASSQGPLAEGSYEQYF.

This chain connects TRBV11-2 to TRBJ2-1; 12 positions match TRBD2. CDR3 length equals 17 residues. Germline assignment: CDR1 SGHAT and CDR2 FQNNGV. The V gene end was trimmed by 6 bases and the J gene end by 4 bases; junction bases not matched to a gene: 10. CDR3 DNA: TGTGCCAGCAGATCCCACCGACTAGCGGGAGCGTACAATGAGCAGTTCTTC. Translated, it gives CASRSHRLAGAYNEQFF.

V gene TRBV29-1 combines with J gene TRBJ1-1; D uncertain. CDR1 SQVTM and CDR2 ANQGSEA come from the germline V gene. This CDR3 region has 16 residues. V shed 0 bases and J shed 7 bases, with 21 bases lying between them. CDR3 coding DNA: TGCAGCGTTGAAGACCACCAGCCAGGAGTTCTGGGTGAAGCTTTCTTT. This encodes CSVEDHQPGVLGEAFF. Full variable domain (outside the CDR3, taken from reference TRBV29-1 and TRBJ1-1): SAVISQKPSRDICQRGTSLTIQCQVDSQVTMMFWYRQQPGQSLTLIATANQGSEATYESGFVIDKFPISRPNLTFSTLTVSNMSPEDSSIYLCSVEDHQPGVLGEAFFGQGTRLTVV.

V and J are TRBV10-3 and TRBJ2-3; TRBD2 matches 9 bases. The germline CDR1 and CDR2 sequences are ENHRY and SYGVKD. The V and J ends lost 1 base and 7 bases, in that order; junction bases with no gene match: 6. This CDR3 has 15 residues. The CDR3 region has the DNA TGTGCCATCAGTGAGTGGCGGGAGGGCCTTCATACGCAGTATTTT. It yields the protein CAISEWREGLHTQYF.

This chain uses TRBV11-2 with TRBJ2-7; D may correspond to TRBD1 or TRBD2 (5 bases each). CDR1 SGHAT and CDR2 FQNNGV come from the germline V gene. This CDR3 region has 14 residues. Between the trimmed V and J ends, which lost 4 bases and 0 bases, there was a span of 10 bases. The CDR3 spells CASSSGRNSYEQYF. CDR3 in DNA: TGTGCCAGCAGCTCGGGACGGAACTCCTACGAGCAGTACTTC.

The chain recombines TRBV11-3 with TRBJ1-1; 7 nucleotides line up with TRBD1. The CDR3 is 20 amino acids. Trimming at V came to 1 base and at J to 4 bases, leaving 21 bases not matched to a gene. Per germline, CDR1 SGHNT and CDR2 YENEEA. The CDR3 sequence: CASSLGDLDWTGAVGTEAFF. The CDR3 nucleotides read TGTGCCAGCAGCTTAGGGGATCTTGACTGGACAGGCGCCGTGGGCACTGAAGCTTTCTTT.

The chain employs TRBV5-4 and TRBJ1-3; 7 bases align to TRBD1. The CDR3 spans 15 residues. J lost 4 bases, V lost 4 bases, and 8 bases had no gene match. The germline CDR1 and CDR2 sequences are SGHNT and YYREEE (reference sequence). DNA of the CDR3: TGTGCCAGCAGCGATTCACAGGGGTCCGGAAACACCATATATTTT. As protein: CASSDSQGSGNTIYF.

The chain links TRBV27 to TRBJ2-7, with D possibly matching TRBD2 (5 bases). The CDR3 has 14 amino acids. Germline CDR1 reads MNHEY; CDR2 reads SMNVEV (reference sequence). Trimming took off 6 bases at V and 1 base at J, with 13 bases between the two ends. The DNA for the CDR3 is TGTGCCAGCAGCCCCCCCGGGGTATCCTACGAGCAGTACTTC. Translated, it gives CASSPPGVSYEQYF.

CDR3 nucleotide sequence: TGTGCCAGCACCCTGGGGGACAGGAAGCAAGAGACCCAGTACTTC. It specifies CASTLGDRKQETQYF. This chain uses TRBV28 with TRBJ2-5; TRBD1 matches at 8 bases. V dropped 7 bases and J dropped 2; count of bases not matched to a gene: 9. This CDR3 comprises 15 residues. CDR1 and CDR2 from the germline V gene are MDHEN and SYDVKM.

The rearrangement links TRBV28 to TRBJ1-1; 8 bases agree with TRBD1. The J segment lost 4 bases and the V segment lost 5 bases, leaving 3 bases of the junction unmatched. The CDR3 covers 13 residues. Germline CDR1 and CDR2: MDHEN and SYDVKM. For the CDR3, the DNA is TGTGCCAGCAGTCCGGGACAGGCCACTGAAGCTTTCTTT. Translation gives CASSPGQATEAFF.

The chain is built from TRBV27 and TRBJ2-1, with D possibly matching TRBD1 (8 bases). The V end lost 5 bases, the J end lost 1 base, and 12 bases lay between the germline ends. The CDR3 loop spans 15 amino acids. Germline CDR1 is MNHEY and CDR2 is SMNVEV (reference sequence). CDR3 nucleotides: TGTGCCAGCAGTCTACAGGGGGGGTCCTACAATGAGCAGTTCTTC. Translation gives CASSLQGGSYNEQFF.

This clone appeared a single time. The rearrangement joins TRBV19 to TRBJ2-7, with 12 bases that match TRBD2. The CDR3 is 14 residues long. The junction had 4 bases not matched to a gene; V was cut back by 6 bases and J by 4 bases. Germline assignment: CDR1 LNHDA and CDR2 SQIVND (reference sequence). CDR3: CASSRTSGTYEQYF. DNA for the CDR3: TGTGCCAGTAGCCGGACTAGCGGGACGTACGAGCAGTACTTC.

The chain uses TRBV18 and TRBJ2-5; perhaps TRBD2 as D (5 bases). The J call may be in error: the DNA end matches TRBJ2-7 better. This CDR3 is built from 15 residues. CDR1 KGHSH and CDR2 LQKENI come from the germline V gene. CDR3 in amino acids: CASSPLAADLGEQYF. DNA for the CDR3: TGTGCCAGCTCACCGCTAGCAGCAGACCTGGGCGAGCAGTACTTC.